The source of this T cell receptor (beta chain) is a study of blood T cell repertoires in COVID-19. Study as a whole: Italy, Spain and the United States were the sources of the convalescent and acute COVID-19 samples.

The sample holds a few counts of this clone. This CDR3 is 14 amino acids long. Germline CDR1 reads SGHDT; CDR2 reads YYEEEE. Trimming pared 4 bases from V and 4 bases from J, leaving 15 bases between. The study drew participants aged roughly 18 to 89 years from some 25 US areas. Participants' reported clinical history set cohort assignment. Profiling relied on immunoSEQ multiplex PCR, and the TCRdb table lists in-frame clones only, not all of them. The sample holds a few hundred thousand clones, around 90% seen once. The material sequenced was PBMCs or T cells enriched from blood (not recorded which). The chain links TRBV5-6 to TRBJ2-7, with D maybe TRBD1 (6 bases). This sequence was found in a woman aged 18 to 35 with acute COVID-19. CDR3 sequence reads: CASSLQGEQYEQYF. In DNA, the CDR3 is TGTGCCAGCAGCCTACAGGGCGAACAATACGAGCAGTACTTC.